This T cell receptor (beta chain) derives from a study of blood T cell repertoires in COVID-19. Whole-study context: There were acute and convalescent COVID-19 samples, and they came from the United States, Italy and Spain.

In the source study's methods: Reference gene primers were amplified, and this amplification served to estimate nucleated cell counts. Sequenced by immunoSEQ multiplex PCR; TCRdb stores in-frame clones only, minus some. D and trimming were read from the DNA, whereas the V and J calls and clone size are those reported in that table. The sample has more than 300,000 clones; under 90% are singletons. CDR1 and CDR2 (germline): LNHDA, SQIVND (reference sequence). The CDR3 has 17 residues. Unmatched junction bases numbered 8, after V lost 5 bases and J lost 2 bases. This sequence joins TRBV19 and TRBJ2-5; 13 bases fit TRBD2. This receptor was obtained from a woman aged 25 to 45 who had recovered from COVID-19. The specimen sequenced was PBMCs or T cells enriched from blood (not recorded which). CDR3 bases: TGTGCCAGTAGTTTGACTAGCGGGAGGATACGGCAAGAGACCCAGTACTTC. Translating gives CASSLTSGRIRQETQYF.